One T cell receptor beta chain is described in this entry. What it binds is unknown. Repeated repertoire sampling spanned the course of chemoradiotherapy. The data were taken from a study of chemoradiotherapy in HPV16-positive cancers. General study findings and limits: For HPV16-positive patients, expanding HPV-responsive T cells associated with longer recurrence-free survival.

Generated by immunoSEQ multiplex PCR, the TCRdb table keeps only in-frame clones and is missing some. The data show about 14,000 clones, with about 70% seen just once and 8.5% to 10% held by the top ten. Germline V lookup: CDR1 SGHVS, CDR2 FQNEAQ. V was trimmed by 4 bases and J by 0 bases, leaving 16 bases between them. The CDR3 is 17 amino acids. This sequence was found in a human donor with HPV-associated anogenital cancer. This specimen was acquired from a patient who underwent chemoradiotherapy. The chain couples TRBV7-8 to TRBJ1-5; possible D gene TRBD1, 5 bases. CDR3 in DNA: TGTGCCAGCAGCTCCAGCCGGGGACGGTCTAGCAATCAGCCCCAGCATTTT. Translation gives CASSSSRGRSSNQPQHF.